The 18 T cell receptor beta chains below come from one sample, sequenced in a study of patients and donors after allogeneic stem cell transplantation. TCRdb reanalysed the RT-PCR reads using MiXCR and keeps one entry per CDR3 protein. The sample holds approximately 200,000 distinct CDR3 sequences, over 12% seen once. Specimen: blood, either unsorted or a sorted T cell fraction (not recorded which). These receptors were obtained from a human donor who was either an allogeneic HSCT recipient or a stem cell or donor lymphocyte infusion donor (not recorded which). It is not recorded whose cells these are; they may come from a transplant donor.

The rearrangement links TRBV6-1 to TRBJ1-2, with D perhaps matching TRBD1 (6 bases). The V and J ends lost 2 bases and 6 bases respectively, with 13 bases between them. The length of the CDR3 is 14 residues. Germline V lookup: CDR1 MNHNS, CDR2 SASEGT. In DNA form, the CDR3 reads TGTGCCAGCAGTGAACTGCGGGGGGGCGATGGCTACACCTTC. This translates into CASSELRGGDGYTF.

The chain employs TRBV7-2 and TRBJ2-1, with a tentative D call TRBD2 (6 bases). V was trimmed by 2 bases and J by 3 bases, leaving 14 bases between them. From germline, CDR1 is SGHTA and CDR2 FQGNSA. This CDR3 contains 16 residues. In nucleotides, the CDR3 is TGTGCCAGCAGCTTACATCGGGGGTCGTACTACAATGAGCAGTTCTTC. This sequence encodes CASSLHRGSYYNEQFF.

This clonotype was recorded a few times. The rearrangement uses TRBV12-3 or TRBV12-4 and TRBJ2-3; D may be TRBD1 (6 bases). The CDR3 runs 14 residues. The V end lost 5 bases, the J end lost 4 bases, and 13 bases lay between the germline ends. The CDR3 here is CASSVQQGADTQYF. CDR3 DNA sequence: TGTGCCAGCAGTGTCCAACAGGGTGCAGATACGCAGTATTTT.

Ten or more counts support this clonotype. This chain joins TRBV6-1 and TRBJ2-3, with D perhaps matching TRBD1 or TRBD2 (5 bases each). CDR3 length: 15 residues. Germline V CDR1 and CDR2: MNHNS, SASEGT. The V gene lost 5 bases and the J gene lost 2 bases, with 14 bases spanning the gap. CDR3 DNA sequence: TGTGCCAGCAGTCAACTGGGGGTCCTCACAGATACGCAGTATTTT. It encodes CASSQLGVLTDTQYF.

J is TRBJ2-5 and V is TRBV6-5, with unresolved D. The germline V gene encodes CDR1 MNHEY and CDR2 SVGAGI. The CDR3 has 12 residues. Trimming left V 11 bases short and J 4 bases short, with 14 bases between. The CDR3 nucleotides are TGTGCCTGCGGTCGAGGTGTAGAGACCCAGTACTTC. Its translation is CACGRGVETQYF.

The rearrangement uses TRBV7-2 and TRBJ1-5, with unresolved D. V shed 3 bases and J shed 0 bases, with 6 bases lying between them. CDR3 length: 14 amino acids. CDR1 is SGHTA, CDR2 FQGNSA, per germline. The CDR3 DNA reads TGTGCCAGCAGCTTCGGATCTAGCAATCAGCCCCAGCATTTT. Protein sequence: CASSFGSSNQPQHF.

The chain uses TRBV27 and TRBJ1-2; D might be TRBD1 (5 bases). V was shortened by 2 bases and J by 6 bases, with 7 bases between the two germline ends. The CDR3 runs 12 residues. CDR1 is MNHEY and CDR2 is SMNVEV in the germline V gene (reference sequence). CDR3 in amino acids: CASSLEGHGYTF. DNA of the CDR3: TGTGCCAGCAGTTTAGAGGGGCATGGCTACACCTTC.

The genes are TRBV6-2 or TRBV6-3 and TRBJ2-1; D unresolved. With 2 bases removed from V and 3 bases from J, the gap between germline ends came to 8 bases. The CDR3 totals 14 residues. In germline, CDR1 is MNHEY, CDR2 SVGEGT. The CDR3 coding sequence is TGTGCCAGCAGTTACGGGCAGTTCTACAATGAGCAGTTCTTC. This encodes CASSYGQFYNEQFF.

The chain recombines TRBV5-6 with TRBJ1-6, with 10 positions matching TRBD1. V trimming: 4 bases; J trimming: 7 bases; junction bases outside the gene matches: 5. The CDR3 is made up of 15 amino acids. Germline values: CDR1 SGHDT, CDR2 YYEEEE. CDR3 protein: CASSAMGQGNSPLHF. The DNA of the CDR3 is TGTGCCAGCAGCGCGATGGGACAGGGGAATTCACCCCTCCACTTT.

This clonotype was detected ten times or more. This chain links TRBV12-3 or TRBV12-4 with TRBJ2-7, with 10 positions matching TRBD2. V lost 3 bases and J lost 3; bases outside the gene matches: 5. The CDR3 consists of 15 residues. The CDR3 spells CASSFSLAGDYEQYF. The CDR3 DNA reads as TGTGCCAGCAGTTTCAGCCTAGCGGGGGACTACGAGCAGTACTTC.

The chain combines TRBV6-1 with TRBJ2-1; maybe TRBD2 (7 bases). The CDR3 sequence is 17 residues long. Germline V gene sequence: CDR1 MNHNS, CDR2 SASEGT. Trimming took 5 bases from V and 7 from J, leaving 24 bases between them. The CDR3 here is CASSSIGGGLLTNEQFF. The CDR3 DNA reads as TGTGCCAGCAGTAGTATAGGGGGGGGGCTCTTAACTAATGAGCAGTTCTTC.

This chain uses TRBV9 with TRBJ1-1; tentatively, D is TRBD1 (5 bases). Germline V gives CDR1 SGDLS, CDR2 YYNGEE. This CDR3 has 14 residues. V lost 0 bases to trimming and J lost 5 bases, with 11 bases between them. CDR3 loop: CASSVDSGYTEAFF. DNA of the CDR3: TGTGCCAGCAGCGTAGATTCAGGGTATACTGAAGCTTTCTTT.

This clonotype was seen ten or more times. This sequence joins TRBV12-3 or TRBV12-4 and TRBJ1-1, with TRBD1 identical over 12 bases. The J segment lost 0 bases and the V segment lost 6 bases, leaving 8 bases of the junction unmatched. This CDR3 has 17 residues. In DNA, the CDR3 is TGTGCCAGCAGCCGGGACAGGGGGCATTTAATGAACACTGAAGCTTTCTTT. Protein: CASSRDRGHLMNTEAFF.

This clonotype was picked up many times. J is TRBJ2-1 and V is TRBV20-1; D remains ambiguous. Germline V lookup: CDR1 DFQATT, CDR2 SNEGSKA (reference sequence). V lost 3 bases and J lost 0, with 9 bases in between. This CDR3 is built from 14 residues. CDR3 bases: TGCAGTGCTAGGGCCTACGACTCCTACAATGAGCAGTTCTTC. Translating it yields CSARAYDSYNEQFF.

This chain links TRBV24-1 with TRBJ1-2; tentatively, D is TRBD1 (6 bases). V lost 6 bases, J lost 2 bases, and 9 bases lay in between. There are 13 residues in the CDR3. Germline CDR1 reads KGHDR; CDR2 reads SFDVKD. Here the CDR3 reads CATSSDRNYGYTF. The CDR3 region has the DNA TGTGCCACCAGTTCGGACAGAAACTATGGCTACACCTTC.

V is TRBV11-2 and J is TRBJ2-7, with 9 positions matching TRBD2. V shed 7 bases, J shed 0 bases, and the junction held 16 bases outside the gene matches. The CDR3 has 18 amino acids. CDR1 and CDR2 (germline): SGHAT, FQNNGV. The CDR3 DNA follows: TGTGCCAGCACCCGAAACACCCTCCAGCGGGGGGTCTCCTACGAGCAGTACTTC. It is translated as CASTRNTLQRGVSYEQYF.

The CDR3 loop reads CASKRRGGEWGDTQYF. CDR3 DNA: TGTGCCAGCAAACGCCGCGGCGGGGAGTGGGGAGATACGCAGTATTTT. The J gene is TRBJ2-3, the V gene TRBV12-3 or TRBV12-4; weak D call: TRBD2 (6 bases). Trimming took off 7 bases at V and 5 bases at J, with 22 bases between the two ends. The CDR3 is 16 residues long.

This clonotype was picked up a small number of times. This sequence joins TRBV11-2 and TRBJ1-3; D remains ambiguous. The CDR3 has 14 residues. Trimming removed 5 bases from V and 3 bases from J, with 11 bases in between. Germline CDR1 reads SGHAT; CDR2 reads FQNNGV. The CDR3 loop reads CASSLGSIGNTIYF. For the CDR3, the DNA is TGTGCCAGCAGCCTCGGAAGCATTGGAAACACCATATATTTT.